These 8 T cell receptor beta chains were all obtained from the same sample, sequenced in a study of monozygotic twins with inflammatory bowel disease. TCRdb re-called the 5' RACE reads and shows each CDR3 protein once, DNA omitted. Here the sample table reports about 300,000 distinct CDR3 sequences. Material: blood. These receptors were taken from a human donor with ulcerative colitis or Crohn's disease, or a healthy co-twin of an affected twin (not recorded which).

The V gene is TRBV20-1, the J gene TRBJ2-4; there is no DNA to check the TCRdb D call of TRBD2. Germline V gene sequence: CDR1 DFQATT, CDR2 SNEGSKA (reference sequence). The CDR3 runs 17 residues. The CDR3 is CSARDRTAGVAKNIQYF.

J is TRBJ2-7 and V is TRBV20-1; TCRdb's D gene call, TRBD1, goes unchecked for lack of DNA. Germline CDR1 and CDR2: DFQATT and SNEGSKA (reference sequence). This CDR3 region has 14 residues. This chain's CDR3 is CSAPGATGIYEQYF.

J is TRBJ1-3 and V is TRBV20-1; no DNA is available, so the TRBD1 call from TCRdb remains unchecked. The CDR3 sequence is 13 residues long. The germline V gene encodes CDR1 DFQATT and CDR2 SNEGSKA (reference sequence). This CDR3 is CSVSGTLGNTIYF.

The chain has TRBV7-8 and TRBJ2-3; the D call from TCRdb, TRBD2, cannot be confirmed without DNA. The CDR3 totals 16 residues. Germline V gene data show CDR1 as SGHVS and CDR2 as FQNEAQ. CDR3 amino acids: CASSFQKLAGKDTQYF. Full variable domain (missing parts from reference TRBV7-8 and TRBJ2-3): GAGVSQSPRYKVAKRGQDVALRCDPISGHVSLFWYQQALGQGPEFLTYFQNEAQLDKSGLPSDRFFAERPEGSVSTLKIQRTQQEDSAVYLCASSFQKLAGKDTQYFGPGTRLTVL.

This chain joins TRBV7-8 and TRBJ2-1. Germline V lookup: CDR1 SGHVS, CDR2 FQNEAQ. CDR3 size: 15 residues. CDR3 in amino acids: CASSLGRVSYNEQFF.

The rearrangement uses TRBV18 and TRBJ2-1; TCRdb outputs TRBD1, but without DNA this stays unchecked. CDR1 and CDR2 from the germline V gene are KGHSH and LQKENI. This CDR3 spans 14 amino acids. The CDR3 loop reads CASSPLGGRDEQFF.

The chain joins TRBV29-1 to TRBJ1-5. This CDR3 region has 12 residues. From germline, CDR1 is SQVTM and CDR2 ANQGSEA. This CDR3 is CSVQHGNQPQHF.

This chain joins TRBV11-2 and TRBJ2-2; TCRdb picks TRBD2, but there is no DNA to check that call. The CDR3 extends over 15 amino acids. Germline V gene lookup returns CDR1 SGHAT and CDR2 FQNNGV. CDR3 sequence reads: CASSKRGGPTGELFF.